One and the same sample provided the 18 T cell receptor beta chains below, sequenced in a study of graft-versus-host responses after intestinal transplantation. Repertoires were generated with immunoSEQ multiplex PCR, while TCRdb's copy carries only in-frame clones and drops some. Of around 1,600 clones listed, about 92% are singletons. Sequenced material: PBMCs, taken 8 days after intestinal transplant. Source of these receptors: a human patient who received an intestinal transplant, so some T cells may come from the graft donor.

The rearrangement uses TRBV7-8 and TRBJ2-1; no clear D gene. CDR3 length: 11 amino acids. Germline lookup yields CDR1 SGHVS and CDR2 FQNEAQ. The ends were cut back, 5 bases at V and 8 bases at J, with 7 bases in the middle. CDR3: CASSLGDEQFF. In nucleotides, the CDR3 is TGTGCCAGCAGCCTAGGCGATGAGCAGTTCTTC.

Regarding this clone: At one boundary the junction diverges from the germline segment, which might be a read error. The rearrangement links TRBV11-3 to TRBJ2-7; D is unresolved. The CDR3 covers 12 residues. CDR1 SGHNT and CDR2 YENEEA come from the germline V gene. As DNA, the CDR3 is TGTGCCAGCAGCTTAGATCGAGTTGGAGTGGTCTTC. Protein product: CASSLDRVGVVF.

The chain employs TRBV19 and TRBJ1-1; D is possibly TRBD1 (5 bases). V shed 7 bases and J shed 2 bases, with 14 bases lying between them. The CDR3 consists of 14 residues. Germline V gene lookup returns CDR1 LNHDA and CDR2 SQIVND (reference sequence). Here the CDR3 DNA reads TGTGCCAGTACTCACGGCGGGGCAAACACTGAAGCTTTCTTT. Its translation: CASTHGGANTEAFF.

The V and J genes are TRBV4-1 and TRBJ1-3; a weak D match, TRBD1 (5 bases). There are 17 residues in the CDR3. The V gene lost 3 bases and the J gene lost 3 bases, with 18 bases spanning the gap. Germline V gives CDR1 MGHRA, CDR2 YSYEKL. The CDR3, as DNA: TGCGCCAGCAGCCATCCTCCCAACGGACAATTTGGAAACACCATATATTTT. Residues: CASSHPPNGQFGNTIYF.

As for this clone: One junction end disagrees with the germline gene, perhaps due to a read error. The rearrangement links TRBV11-2 to TRBJ2-7; D unresolved. In germline, CDR1 is SGHAT, CDR2 FQNNGV. CDR3 length: 12 amino acids. Written as DNA, the CDR3 is TGTGCCAGCAGCTTAGATCGAGTTGGAGTGGTCTTC. Protein: CASSLDRVGVVF.

The rearrangement links TRBV6-1 to TRBJ2-5; 11 nucleotides match TRBD1. TRBJ2-7 matches the DNA end more closely, so the J call is doubtful. Germline values: CDR1 MNHNS, CDR2 SASEGT. This CDR3 region has 15 residues. CDR3 amino acids: CASSPDRGRGSEQYF. CDR3 nucleotides: TGTGCCAGCAGTCCGGACAGGGGGCGGGGAAGCGAGCAGTACTTC.

V gene TRBV5-4 combines with J gene TRBJ2-1; D not resolved. This CDR3 is 11 amino acids long. With 1 base removed from V and 8 bases from J, the gap between germline ends came to 4 bases. Looked up from germline, CDR1 is SGHNT and CDR2 is YYREEE (reference sequence). CDR3 in amino acids: CASSLYYEQFF. The DNA for the CDR3 is TGTGCCAGCAGCTTGTACTATGAGCAGTTCTTC.

The J gene is TRBJ2-7, the V gene TRBV7-9, with 9 bases that match TRBD2. Unmatched junction bases numbered 5, after V lost 7 bases and J lost 1 base. Germline loops: CDR1 SEHNR, CDR2 FQNEAQ (reference sequence). CDR3 length: 14 amino acids. Here the CDR3 reads CASTPLAGSYEQYF. The CDR3 DNA reads as TGTGCCAGCACCCCCCTAGCGGGATCCTACGAGCAGTACTTC.

This sequence joins TRBV19 and TRBJ2-1, with a tentative D call TRBD2 (5 bases). V was clipped by 3 bases and J by 3 bases, with 24 bases between them. The CDR3 length is 19 residues. Germline CDR1 is LNHDA and CDR2 is SQIVND (reference sequence). CDR3 protein: CASSMLPHSSRRDYNEQFF. CDR3 DNA sequence: TGTGCCAGTAGTATGTTGCCCCACTCTAGCCGTCGGGACTACAATGAGCAGTTCTTC.

The V call is TRBV27, the J call TRBJ2-5; 7 positions match TRBD2. The CDR3 runs to 13 residues. J was trimmed by 11 bases and V by 5 bases; bases with no gene match: 11. Germline values: CDR1 MNHEY, CDR2 SMNVEV (reference sequence). The DNA for the CDR3 is TGTGCCAGCAGTCTTCGGGGGGATGGGGAGCAGTACTTC. It translates to CASSLRGDGEQYF.

This clone was picked up one time. CDR3: CASSLWETAYEQYF. The CDR3 DNA follows: TGTGCCAGCAGCTTATGGGAGACAGCTTACGAGCAGTACTTC. This chain uses TRBV7-9 with TRBJ2-7; D may be TRBD1 or TRBD2 (5 bases each). The CDR3 runs 14 residues. V was trimmed by 2 bases and J by 4 bases, leaving 12 bases between them. Germline assignment: CDR1 SEHNR and CDR2 FQNEAQ (reference sequence).

The chain combines TRBV27 with TRBJ2-7; possible D gene TRBD2, 7 bases. The CDR3 is made up of 14 amino acids. V lost 3 bases and J 2 bases, leaving 11 bases between the germline ends. From germline, CDR1 is MNHEY and CDR2 SMNVEV (reference sequence). The CDR3 nucleotides read TGTGCCAGCAGTTTCGCGGGGGCTGCCTACGAGCAGTACTTC. This translates into CASSFAGAAYEQYF.

V and J are TRBV5-1 and TRBJ2-2; D gene uncertain. Trimming cost V 5 bases and J 1 base, with 9 bases left between them. Germline V lookup: CDR1 SGHRS, CDR2 YFSETQ. CDR3 length: 14 residues. CDR3 protein: CASRVGQNTGELFF. CDR3 DNA: TGCGCCAGCAGGGTAGGGCAGAACACCGGGGAGCTGTTTTTT.

The V gene is TRBV7-1, the J gene TRBJ1-2; possibly TRBD1 for D (5 bases). TRBV7-1 is designated an ORF whose function remains uncertain. The V gene lost 5 bases and the J gene lost 4 bases, with 23 bases spanning the gap. This CDR3 contains 17 residues. In DNA form, the CDR3 reads TGTGCCAGCAGCCCCGTATGTCACGAGGGAGGGACCTATGGCTACACCTTC. Its protein product is CASSPVCHEGGTYGYTF.

This chain connects TRBV9 to TRBJ2-4; 7 nucleotides line up with TRBD2. Trimming took 3 bases from V and 8 from J; bases not matched to a gene: 8. The CDR3 is 14 amino acids. CDR1 is SGDLS and CDR2 is YYNGEE in the germline V gene. As DNA, the CDR3 is TGTGCCAGCAGCGGACCCGGGAGGTGGGACATTCAGTACTTC. Protein product: CASSGPGRWDIQYF.

The chain has TRBV28 and TRBJ1-2; no definite D call. V lost 2 bases to trimming and J lost 5 bases, with 9 bases between them. The CDR3 extends over 13 amino acids. Looked up from germline, CDR1 is MDHEN and CDR2 is SYDVKM. The CDR3 nucleotides are TGTGCCAGCAGTTTACCGGGTGGGTATGGCTACACCTTC. Translated, it gives CASSLPGGYGYTF.

On this clone itself: At the DNA level, this CDR3 is encoded by other sequences in the same sample as well. The V and J genes are TRBV7-6 and TRBJ2-7; 8 nucleotides align to TRBD2. This CDR3 is built from 16 residues. V trimming: 5 bases; J trimming: 3 bases; junction bases outside the gene matches: 12. Looked up from germline, CDR1 is SGHVS and CDR2 is FNYEAQ. In DNA, the CDR3 is TGTGCCAGCAGCCTAGAAGCGACTAGCGAGATCTACGAGCAGTACTTC. Amino acid sequence: CASSLEATSEIYEQYF.

V usage is TRBV5-5 and J usage is TRBJ1-1, with D uncertain. CDR3 length equals 14 residues. Germline assignment: CDR1 SGHKS and CDR2 YYEKEE (reference sequence). V was shortened by 0 bases and J by 3 bases, with 9 bases between the two germline ends. Here the CDR3 DNA reads TGTGCCAGCAGCTTGGTCCGGCAACACACTGAAGCTTTCTTT. Its protein is CASSLVRQHTEAFF.